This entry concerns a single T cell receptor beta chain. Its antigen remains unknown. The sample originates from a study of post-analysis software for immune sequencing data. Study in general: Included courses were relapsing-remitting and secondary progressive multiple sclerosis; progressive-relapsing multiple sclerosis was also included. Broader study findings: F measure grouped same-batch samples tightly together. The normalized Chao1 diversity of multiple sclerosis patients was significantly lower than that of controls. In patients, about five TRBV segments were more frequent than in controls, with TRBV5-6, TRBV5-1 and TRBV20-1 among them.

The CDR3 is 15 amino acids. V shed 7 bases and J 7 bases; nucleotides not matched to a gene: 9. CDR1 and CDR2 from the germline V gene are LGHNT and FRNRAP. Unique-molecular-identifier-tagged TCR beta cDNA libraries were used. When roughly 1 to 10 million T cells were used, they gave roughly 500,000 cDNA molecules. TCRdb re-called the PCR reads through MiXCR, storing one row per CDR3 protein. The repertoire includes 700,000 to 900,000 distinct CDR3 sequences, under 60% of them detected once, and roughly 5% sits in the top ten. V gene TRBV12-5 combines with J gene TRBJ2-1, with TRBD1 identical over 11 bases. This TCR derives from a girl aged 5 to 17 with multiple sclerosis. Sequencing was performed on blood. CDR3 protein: CASVPPDRGLNEQFF. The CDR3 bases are TGTGCTAGTGTCCCCCCGGACAGGGGGCTGAATGAGCAGTTCTTC.